The following is a T cell receptor beta chain sequence with its context. The sample originates from a study of Ad26.COV2.S vaccination and SARS-CoV-2 variants. Sequencing used immunoSEQ multiplex PCR; TCRdb keeps in-frame clones, though not all of them. Altogether approximately 400,000 clones are present, 83% being singletons, with the ten largest covering approximately 7%. As to treatment: about 20 received Ad26.COV2.S at low or high dose, single or two shots; five or six received placebo; per-sample allocation not given. The samples date from day 63 after the first vaccine or placebo injection. There are 16 residues in the CDR3. The germline CDR1 and CDR2 sequences are SGDLS and YYNGEE. V gave up 3 bases and J gave up 6 bases; unmatched junction bases: 9.

Sequences were derived from peripheral blood, sampled in a trial of Ad26.COV2.S vaccine versus placebo. The source of this sequence is a person between 18 and 65 years old who received the Ad26.COV2.S COVID-19 vaccine or a placebo. The V and J genes are TRBV9 and TRBJ2-1; TRBD2 matches 10 bases. CDR3 sequence (DNA): TGTGCCAGCAGCGGATCGGGACTAGCGCCGGTCAATGAGCAGTTCTTC. This codes for CASSGSGLAPVNEQFF.